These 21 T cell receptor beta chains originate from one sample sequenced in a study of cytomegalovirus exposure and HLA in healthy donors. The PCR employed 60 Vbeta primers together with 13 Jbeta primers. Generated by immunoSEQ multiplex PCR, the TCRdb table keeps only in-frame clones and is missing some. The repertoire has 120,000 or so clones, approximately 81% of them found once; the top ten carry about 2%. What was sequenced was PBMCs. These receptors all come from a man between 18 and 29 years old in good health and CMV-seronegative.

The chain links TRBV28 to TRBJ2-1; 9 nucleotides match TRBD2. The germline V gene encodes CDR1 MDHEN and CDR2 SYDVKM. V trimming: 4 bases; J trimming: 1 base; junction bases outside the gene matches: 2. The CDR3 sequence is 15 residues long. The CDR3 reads CASSSAGGSYNEQFF. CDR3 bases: TGTGCCAGCAGTTCGGCGGGGGGGTCCTACAATGAGCAGTTCTTC.

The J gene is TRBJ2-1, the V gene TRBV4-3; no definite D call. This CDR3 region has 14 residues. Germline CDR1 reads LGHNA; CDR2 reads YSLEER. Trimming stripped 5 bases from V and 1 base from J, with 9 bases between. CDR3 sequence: CASSDFESYNEQFF. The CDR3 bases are TGCGCCAGCAGCGACTTTGAGTCCTACAATGAGCAGTTCTTC.

The DNA of the CDR3 is TGTGCCAGCAGCTTGGTTAGCGGGGGATACGAGCAGTACTTC. Protein: CASSLVSGGYEQYF. This chain joins TRBV11-2 and TRBJ2-7; 9 bases agree with TRBD2. Trimming took 3 bases from V and 4 from J; bases not matched to a gene: 4. Germline lookup yields CDR1 SGHAT and CDR2 FQNNGV. This CDR3 contains 14 residues.

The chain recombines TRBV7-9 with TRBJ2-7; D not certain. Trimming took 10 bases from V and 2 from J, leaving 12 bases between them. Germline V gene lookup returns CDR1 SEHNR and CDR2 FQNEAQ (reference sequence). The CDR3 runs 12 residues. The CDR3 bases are TGTGCCATCAGGACGGAGACCTACGAGCAGTACTTC. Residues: CAIRTETYEQYF.

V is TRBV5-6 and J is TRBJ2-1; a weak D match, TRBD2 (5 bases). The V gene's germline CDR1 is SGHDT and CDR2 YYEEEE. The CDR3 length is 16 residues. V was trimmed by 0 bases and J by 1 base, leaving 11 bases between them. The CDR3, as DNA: TGTGCCAGCAGCTTGGGGAGGTCTCATTCCTACAATGAGCAGTTCTTC. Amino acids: CASSLGRSHSYNEQFF. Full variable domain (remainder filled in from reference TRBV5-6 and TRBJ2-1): DAGVTQSPTHLIKTRGQQVTLRCSPKSGHDTVSWYQQALGQGPQFIFQYYEEEERQRGNFPDRFSGHQFPNYSSELNVNALLLGDSALYLCASSLGRSHSYNEQFFGPGTRLTVL.

The CDR3 here is CASKEATSGSGNEQFF. The CDR3 nucleotides are TGTGCCAGCAAGGAGGCGACTAGCGGGAGTGGGAATGAGCAGTTCTTC. The chain carries TRBV11-2 and TRBJ2-1; TRBD2 matches at 12 bases. V shed 7 bases and J 7 bases; nucleotides not matched to a gene: 11. The germline V gene has CDR1 SGHAT and CDR2 FQNNGV. The CDR3 covers 16 residues.

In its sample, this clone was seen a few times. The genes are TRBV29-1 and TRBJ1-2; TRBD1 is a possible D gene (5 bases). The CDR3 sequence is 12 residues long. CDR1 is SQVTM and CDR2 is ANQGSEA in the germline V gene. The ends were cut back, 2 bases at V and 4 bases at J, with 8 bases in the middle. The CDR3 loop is CSVERGSYGYTF. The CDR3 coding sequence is TGCAGCGTTGAAAGGGGCTCCTATGGCTACACCTTC. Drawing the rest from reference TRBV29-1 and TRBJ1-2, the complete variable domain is SAVISQKPSRDICQRGTSLTIQCQVDSQVTMMFWYRQQPGQSLTLIATANQGSEATYESGFVIDKFPISRPNLTFSTLTVSNMSPEDSSIYLCSVERGSYGYTFGSGTRLTVV.

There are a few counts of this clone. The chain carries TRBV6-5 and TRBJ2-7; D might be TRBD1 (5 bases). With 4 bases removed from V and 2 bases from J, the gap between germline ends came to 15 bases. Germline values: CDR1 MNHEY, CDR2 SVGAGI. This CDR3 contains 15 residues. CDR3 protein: CASSSQIGHPYEQYF. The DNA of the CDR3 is TGTGCCAGCAGTTCGCAAATTGGACATCCCTACGAGCAGTACTTC.

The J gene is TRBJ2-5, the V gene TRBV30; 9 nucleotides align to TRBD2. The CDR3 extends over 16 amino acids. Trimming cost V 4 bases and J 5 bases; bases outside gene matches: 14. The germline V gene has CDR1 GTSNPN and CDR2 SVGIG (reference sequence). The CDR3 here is CAWIGMTSGVIETQYF. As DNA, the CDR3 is TGTGCCTGGATTGGGATGACTAGCGGAGTTATTGAGACCCAGTACTTC.

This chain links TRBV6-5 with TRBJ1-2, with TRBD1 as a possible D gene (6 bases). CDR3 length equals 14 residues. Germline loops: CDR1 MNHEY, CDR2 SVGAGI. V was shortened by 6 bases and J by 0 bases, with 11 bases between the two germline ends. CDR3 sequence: CASRGDKTNYGYTF. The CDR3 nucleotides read TGTGCCAGCAGGGGGGACAAGACTAACTATGGCTACACCTTC.

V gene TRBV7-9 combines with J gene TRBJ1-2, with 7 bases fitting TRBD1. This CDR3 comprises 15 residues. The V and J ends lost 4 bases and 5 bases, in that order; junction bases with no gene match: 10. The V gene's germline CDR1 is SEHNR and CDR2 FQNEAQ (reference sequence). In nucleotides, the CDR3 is TGTGCCAGCAGCTCCGCGGACAGGACGTGGTATGGCTACACCTTC. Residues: CASSSADRTWYGYTF.

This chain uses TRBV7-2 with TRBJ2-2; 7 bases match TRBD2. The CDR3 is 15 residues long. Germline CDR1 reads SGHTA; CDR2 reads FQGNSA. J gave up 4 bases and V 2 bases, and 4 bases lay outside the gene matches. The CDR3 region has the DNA TGTGCCAGCAGCTTAAGTGGGAGGGCCACCGGGGAGCTGTTTTTT. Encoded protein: CASSLSGRATGELFF.

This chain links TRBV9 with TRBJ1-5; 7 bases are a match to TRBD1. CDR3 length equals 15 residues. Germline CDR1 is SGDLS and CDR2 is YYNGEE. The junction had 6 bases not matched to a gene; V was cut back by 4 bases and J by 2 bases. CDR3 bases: TGTGCCAGCAGCCCACACGACAGGGGCAATCAGCCCCAGCATTTT. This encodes CASSPHDRGNQPQHF.

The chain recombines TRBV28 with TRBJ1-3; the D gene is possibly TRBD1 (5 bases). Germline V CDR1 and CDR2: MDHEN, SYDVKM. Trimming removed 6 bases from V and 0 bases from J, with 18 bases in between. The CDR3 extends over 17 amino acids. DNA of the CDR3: TGTGCCAGCAGCCGGGGGGGACGGTTGAGCTCTGGAAACACCATATATTTT. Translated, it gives CASSRGGRLSSGNTIYF.

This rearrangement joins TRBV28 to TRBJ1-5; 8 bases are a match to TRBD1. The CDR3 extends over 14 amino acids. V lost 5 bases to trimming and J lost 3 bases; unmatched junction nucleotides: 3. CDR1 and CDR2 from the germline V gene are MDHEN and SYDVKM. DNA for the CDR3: TGTGCCAGCAGTGCAGGGGGCTACAATCAGCCCCAGCATTTT. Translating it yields CASSAGGYNQPQHF. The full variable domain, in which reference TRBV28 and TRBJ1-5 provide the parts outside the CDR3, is DVKVTQSSRYLVKRTGEKVFLECVQDMDHENMFWYRQDPGLGLRLIYFSYDVKMKEKGDIPEGYSVSREKKERFSLILESASTNQTSMYLCASSAGGYNQPQHFGDGTRLSIL.

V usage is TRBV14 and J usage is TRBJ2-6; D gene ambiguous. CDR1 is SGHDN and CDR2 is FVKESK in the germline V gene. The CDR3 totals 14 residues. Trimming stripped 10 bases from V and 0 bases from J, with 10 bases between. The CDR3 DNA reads TGTGCCACCTCGGGTCTCTCTGGGGCCAACGTCCTGACTTTC. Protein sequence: CATSGLSGANVLTF.

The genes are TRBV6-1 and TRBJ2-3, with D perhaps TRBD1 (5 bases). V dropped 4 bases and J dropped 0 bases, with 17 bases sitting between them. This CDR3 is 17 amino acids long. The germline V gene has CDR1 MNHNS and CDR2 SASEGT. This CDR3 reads CASSVTGVAASTDTQYF. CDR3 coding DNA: TGTGCCAGCAGTGTCACAGGTGTTGCGGCTAGCACAGATACGCAGTATTTT.

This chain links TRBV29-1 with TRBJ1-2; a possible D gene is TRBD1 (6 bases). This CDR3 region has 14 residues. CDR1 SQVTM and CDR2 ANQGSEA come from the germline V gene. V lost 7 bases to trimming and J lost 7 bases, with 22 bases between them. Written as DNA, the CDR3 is TGCAGCGCGACTCAAAGGGGGTCAGATGGTGGCTACACCTTC. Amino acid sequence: CSATQRGSDGGYTF. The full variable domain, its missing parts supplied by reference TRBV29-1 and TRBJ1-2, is SAVISQKPSRDICQRGTSLTIQCQVDSQVTMMFWYRQQPGQSLTLIATANQGSEATYESGFVIDKFPISRPNLTFSTLTVSNMSPEDSSIYLCSATQRGSDGGYTFGSGTRLTVV.

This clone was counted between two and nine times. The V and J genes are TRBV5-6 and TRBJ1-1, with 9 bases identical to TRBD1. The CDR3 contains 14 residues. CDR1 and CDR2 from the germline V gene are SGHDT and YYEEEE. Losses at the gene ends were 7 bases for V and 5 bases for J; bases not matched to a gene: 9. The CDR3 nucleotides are TGTGCCAGCGGGACAGGGAGGGCGTGGACTGAAGCTTTCTTT. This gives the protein CASGTGRAWTEAFF.

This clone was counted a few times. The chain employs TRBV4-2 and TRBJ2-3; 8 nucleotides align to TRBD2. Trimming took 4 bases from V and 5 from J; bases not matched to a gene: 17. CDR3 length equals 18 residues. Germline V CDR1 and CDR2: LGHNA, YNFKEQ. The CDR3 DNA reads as TGTGCCAGCAGCCCTCAGTCCCCCGGCAGCGGGAGTGGAGATACGCAGTATTTT. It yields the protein CASSPQSPGSGSGDTQYF.

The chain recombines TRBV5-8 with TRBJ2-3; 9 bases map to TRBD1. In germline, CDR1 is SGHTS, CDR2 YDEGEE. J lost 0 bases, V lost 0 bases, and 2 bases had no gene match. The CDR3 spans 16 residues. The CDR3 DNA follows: TGTGCCAGCAGCTTGGGGGACAGGGCGAGCACAGATACGCAGTATTTT. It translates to CASSLGDRASTDTQYF.